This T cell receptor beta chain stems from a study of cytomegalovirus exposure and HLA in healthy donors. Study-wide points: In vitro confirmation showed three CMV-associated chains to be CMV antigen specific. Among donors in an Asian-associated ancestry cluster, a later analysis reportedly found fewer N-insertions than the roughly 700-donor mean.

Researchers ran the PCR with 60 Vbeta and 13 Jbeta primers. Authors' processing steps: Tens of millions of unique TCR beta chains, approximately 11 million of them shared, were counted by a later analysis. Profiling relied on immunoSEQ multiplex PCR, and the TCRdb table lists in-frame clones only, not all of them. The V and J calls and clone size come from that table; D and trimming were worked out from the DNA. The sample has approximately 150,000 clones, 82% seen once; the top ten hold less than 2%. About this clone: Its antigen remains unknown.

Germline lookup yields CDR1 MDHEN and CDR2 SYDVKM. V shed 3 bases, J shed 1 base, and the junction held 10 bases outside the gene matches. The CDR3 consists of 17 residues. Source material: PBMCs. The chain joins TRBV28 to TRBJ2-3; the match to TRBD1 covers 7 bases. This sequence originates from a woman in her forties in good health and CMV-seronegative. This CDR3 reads CASSFPSTGDRTDTQYF. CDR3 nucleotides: TGTGCCAGCAGTTTCCCCTCCACAGGGGACCGCACAGATACGCAGTATTTT. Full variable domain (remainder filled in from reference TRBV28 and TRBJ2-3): DVKVTQSSRYLVKRTGEKVFLECVQDMDHENMFWYRQDPGLGLRLIYFSYDVKMKEKGDIPEGYSVSREKKERFSLILESASTNQTSMYLCASSFPSTGDRTDTQYFGPGTRLTVL.